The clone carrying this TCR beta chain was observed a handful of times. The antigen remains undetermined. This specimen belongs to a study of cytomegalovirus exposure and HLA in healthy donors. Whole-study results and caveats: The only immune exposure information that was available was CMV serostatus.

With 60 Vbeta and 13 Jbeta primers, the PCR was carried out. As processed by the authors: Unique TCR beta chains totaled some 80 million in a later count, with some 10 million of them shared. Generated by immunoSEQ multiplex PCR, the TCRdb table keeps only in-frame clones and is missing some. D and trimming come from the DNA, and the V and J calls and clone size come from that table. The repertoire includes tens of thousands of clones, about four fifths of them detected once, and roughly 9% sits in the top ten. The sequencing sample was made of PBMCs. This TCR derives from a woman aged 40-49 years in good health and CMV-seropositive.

The CDR3 sequence: CATTWGVDTEAFF. DNA for the CDR3: TGTGCCACGACGTGGGGGGTCGACACTGAAGCTTTCTTT. The chain uses TRBV10-3 and TRBJ1-1, with D tentatively TRBD1 (5 bases). Germline loops: CDR1 ENHRY, CDR2 SYGVKD. The CDR3 contains 13 residues. Trimming cost V 10 bases and J 3 bases, with 15 bases left between them.